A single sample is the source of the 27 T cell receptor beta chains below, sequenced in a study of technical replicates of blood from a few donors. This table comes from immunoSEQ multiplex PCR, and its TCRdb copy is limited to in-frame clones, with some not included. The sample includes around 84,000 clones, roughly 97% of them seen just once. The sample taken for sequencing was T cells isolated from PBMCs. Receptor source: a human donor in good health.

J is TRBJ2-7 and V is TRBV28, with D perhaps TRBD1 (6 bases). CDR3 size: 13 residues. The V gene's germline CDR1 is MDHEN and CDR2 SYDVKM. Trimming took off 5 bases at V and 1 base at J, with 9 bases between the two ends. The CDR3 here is CASSIGGSYEQYF. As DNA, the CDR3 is TGTGCCAGCAGTATAGGGGGATCCTACGAGCAGTACTTC.

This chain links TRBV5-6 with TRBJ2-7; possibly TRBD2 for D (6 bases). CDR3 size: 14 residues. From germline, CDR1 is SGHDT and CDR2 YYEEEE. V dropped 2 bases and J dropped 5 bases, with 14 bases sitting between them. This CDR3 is CASSFSGLRNEQYF. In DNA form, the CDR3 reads TGTGCCAGCAGCTTTTCGGGACTCAGGAACGAGCAGTACTTC.

CDR3 nucleotide sequence: TGCGCCAGCAGCCAAGCAGGGGTTGGGGAGCAGTACTTC. Translation gives CASSQAGVGEQYF. This chain uses TRBV4-1 with TRBJ2-7, with D tentatively TRBD1 (6 bases). Per germline, CDR1 MGHRA and CDR2 YSYEKL. This CDR3 has 13 amino acids. V lost 1 base and J lost 7, with 11 bases in between.

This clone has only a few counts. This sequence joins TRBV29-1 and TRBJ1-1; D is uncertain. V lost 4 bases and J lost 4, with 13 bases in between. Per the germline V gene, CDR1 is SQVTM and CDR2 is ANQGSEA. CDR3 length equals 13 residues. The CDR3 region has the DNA TGCAGCGTTGGAGGGCCAGGATTCACTGAAGCTTTCTTT. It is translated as CSVGGPGFTEAFF. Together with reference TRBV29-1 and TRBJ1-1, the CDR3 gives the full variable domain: SAVISQKPSRDICQRGTSLTIQCQVDSQVTMMFWYRQQPGQSLTLIATANQGSEATYESGFVIDKFPISRPNLTFSTLTVSNMSPEDSSIYLCSVGGPGFTEAFFGQGTRLTVV.

CDR3 sequence (DNA): TGTGCCAGCAGTGCCGGACAGGGTCGTCTCGAGCAGTACTTC. Protein sequence: CASSAGQGRLEQYF. V usage is TRBV28 and J usage is TRBJ2-7; the match to TRBD1 covers 8 bases. Germline values: CDR1 MDHEN, CDR2 SYDVKM. Trimming removed 5 bases from V and 6 bases from J; junction bases left unmatched: 9. The CDR3 loop spans 14 amino acids.

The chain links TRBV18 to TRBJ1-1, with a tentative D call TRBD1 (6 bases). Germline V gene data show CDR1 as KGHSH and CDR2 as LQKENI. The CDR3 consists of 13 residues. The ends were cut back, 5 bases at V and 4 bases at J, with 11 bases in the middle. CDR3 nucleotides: TGTGCCAGCTCAGCGACAGGAAGCACTGAAGCTTTCTTT. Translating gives CASSATGSTEAFF.

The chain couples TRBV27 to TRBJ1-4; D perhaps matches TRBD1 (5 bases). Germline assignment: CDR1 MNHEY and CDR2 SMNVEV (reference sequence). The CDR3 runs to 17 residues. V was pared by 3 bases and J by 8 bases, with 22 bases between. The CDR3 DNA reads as TGTGCCAGCAGTTTGTCTTCACAGCCGCCGGGGGAGGAAAAACTGTTTTTT. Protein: CASSLSSQPPGEEKLFF.

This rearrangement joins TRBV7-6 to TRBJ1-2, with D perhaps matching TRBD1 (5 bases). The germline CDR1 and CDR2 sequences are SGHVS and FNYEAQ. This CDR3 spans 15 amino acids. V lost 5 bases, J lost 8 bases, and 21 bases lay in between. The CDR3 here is CASSLNGGPSKGYTF. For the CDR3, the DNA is TGTGCCAGCAGCCTCAACGGGGGACCCTCAAAGGGCTACACCTTC.

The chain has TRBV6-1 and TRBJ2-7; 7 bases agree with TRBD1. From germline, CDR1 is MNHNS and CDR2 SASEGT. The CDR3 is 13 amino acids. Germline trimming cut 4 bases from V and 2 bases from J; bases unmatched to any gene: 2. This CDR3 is CASSGQGTYEQYF. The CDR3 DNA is TGTGCCAGCAGTGGACAGGGAACCTACGAGCAGTACTTC.

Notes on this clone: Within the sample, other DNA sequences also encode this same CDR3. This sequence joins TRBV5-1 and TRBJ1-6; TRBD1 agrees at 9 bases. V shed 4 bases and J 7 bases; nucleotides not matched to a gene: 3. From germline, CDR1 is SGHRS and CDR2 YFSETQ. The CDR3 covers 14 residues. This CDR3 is CASSLGQGNSPLHF. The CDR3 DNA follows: TGCGCCAGCAGCCTGGGACAGGGCAATTCACCCCTCCACTTT. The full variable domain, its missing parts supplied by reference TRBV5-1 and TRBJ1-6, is KAGVTQTPRYLIKTRGQQVTLSCSPISGHRSVSWYQQTPGQGLQFLFEYFSETQRNKGNFPGRFSGRQFSNSRSEMNVSTLELGDSALYLCASSLGQGNSPLHFGNGTRLTVT.

In DNA form, the CDR3 reads TGTGCCAGCAGGGAGACAGTTAACTATGGCTACACCTTC. It translates to CASRETVNYGYTF. V is TRBV2 and J is TRBJ1-2, with D tentatively TRBD1 (5 bases). The CDR3 has 13 amino acids. V lost 6 bases and J lost 1, with 9 bases in between. Germline V gives CDR1 SNHLY, CDR2 FYNNEI.

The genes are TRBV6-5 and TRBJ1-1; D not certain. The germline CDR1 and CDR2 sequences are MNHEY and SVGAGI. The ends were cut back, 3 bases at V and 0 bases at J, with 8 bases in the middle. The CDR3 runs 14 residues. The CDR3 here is CASSYGPLNTEAFF. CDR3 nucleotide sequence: TGTGCCAGCAGTTATGGGCCCCTGAACACTGAAGCTTTCTTT.

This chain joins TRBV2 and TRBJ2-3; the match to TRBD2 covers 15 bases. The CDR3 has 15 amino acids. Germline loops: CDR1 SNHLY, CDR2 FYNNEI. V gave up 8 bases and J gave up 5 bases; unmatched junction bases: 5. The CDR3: CASEGTSGRLDTQYF. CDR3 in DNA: TGTGCCAGCGAGGGGACTAGCGGGAGGTTAGATACGCAGTATTTT.

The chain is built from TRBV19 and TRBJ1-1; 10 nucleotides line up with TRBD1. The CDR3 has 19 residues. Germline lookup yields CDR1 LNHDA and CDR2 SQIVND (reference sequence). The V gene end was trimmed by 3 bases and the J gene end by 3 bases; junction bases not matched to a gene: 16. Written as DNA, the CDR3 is TGTGCCAGTAGTATCCGTATCTTCGTGGACAGGGGGTCTGACACTGAAGCTTTCTTT. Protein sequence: CASSIRIFVDRGSDTEAFF.

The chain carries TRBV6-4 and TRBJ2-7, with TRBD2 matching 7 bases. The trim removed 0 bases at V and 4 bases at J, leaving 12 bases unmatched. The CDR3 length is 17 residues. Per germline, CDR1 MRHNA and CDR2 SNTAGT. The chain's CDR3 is CASSDSRGGGGGYEQYF. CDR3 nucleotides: TGTGCCAGCAGTGACTCTCGCGGGGGTGGTGGCGGTTACGAGCAGTACTTC.

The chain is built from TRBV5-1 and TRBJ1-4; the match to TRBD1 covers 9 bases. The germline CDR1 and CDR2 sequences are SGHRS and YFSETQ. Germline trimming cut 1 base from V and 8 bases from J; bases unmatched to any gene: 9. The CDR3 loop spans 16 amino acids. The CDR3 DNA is TGCGCCAGCAGCTTGAACAACAGGGGGCGCGGGGAAAAACTGTTTTTT. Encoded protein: CASSLNNRGRGEKLFF.

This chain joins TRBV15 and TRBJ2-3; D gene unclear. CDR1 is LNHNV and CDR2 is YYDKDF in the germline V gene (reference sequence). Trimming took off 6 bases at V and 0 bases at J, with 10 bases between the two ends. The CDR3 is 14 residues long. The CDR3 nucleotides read TGTGCCACCAGACTGGGCTCTAGCACAGATACGCAGTATTTT. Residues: CATRLGSSTDTQYF.

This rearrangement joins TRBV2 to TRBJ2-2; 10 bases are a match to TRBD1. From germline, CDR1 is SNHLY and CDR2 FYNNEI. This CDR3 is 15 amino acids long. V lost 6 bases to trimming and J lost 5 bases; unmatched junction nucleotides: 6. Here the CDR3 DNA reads TGTGCCAGCAGGGCCGGGACAGGGGCAACCGGGGAGCTGTTTTTT. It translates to CASRAGTGATGELFF.

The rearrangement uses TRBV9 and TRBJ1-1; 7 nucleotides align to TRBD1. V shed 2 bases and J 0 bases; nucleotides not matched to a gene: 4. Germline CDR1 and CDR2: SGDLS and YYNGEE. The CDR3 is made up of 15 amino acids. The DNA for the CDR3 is TGTGCCAGCAGCGTGGGGGGACAGATGAACACTGAAGCTTTCTTT. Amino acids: CASSVGGQMNTEAFF. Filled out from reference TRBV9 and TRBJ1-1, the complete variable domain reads DSGVTQTPKHLITATGQRVTLRCSPRSGDLSVYWYQQSLDQGLQFLIQYYNGEERAKGNILERFSAQQFPDLHSELNLSSLELGDSALYFCASSVGGQMNTEAFFGQGTRLTVV.

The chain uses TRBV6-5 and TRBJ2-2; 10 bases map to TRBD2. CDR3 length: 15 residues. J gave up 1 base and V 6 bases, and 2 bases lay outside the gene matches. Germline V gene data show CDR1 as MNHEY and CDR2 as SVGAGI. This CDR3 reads CASSSSGGNTGELFF. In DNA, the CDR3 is TGTGCCAGCAGCTCTAGCGGGGGGAACACCGGGGAGCTGTTTTTT.

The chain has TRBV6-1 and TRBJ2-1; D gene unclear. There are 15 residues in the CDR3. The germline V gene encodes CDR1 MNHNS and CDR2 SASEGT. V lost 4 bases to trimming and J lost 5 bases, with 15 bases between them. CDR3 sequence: CASSVRGTTHNEQFF. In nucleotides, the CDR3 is TGTGCCAGCAGTGTCCGCGGAACTACTCACAATGAGCAGTTCTTC.

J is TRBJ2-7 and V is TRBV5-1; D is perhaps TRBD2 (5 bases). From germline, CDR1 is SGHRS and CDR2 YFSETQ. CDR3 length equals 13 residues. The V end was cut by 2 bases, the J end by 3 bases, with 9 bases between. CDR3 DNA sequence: TGCGCCAGCAGCTTCCTAGGAGGCTACGAGCAGTACTTC. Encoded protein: CASSFLGGYEQYF.

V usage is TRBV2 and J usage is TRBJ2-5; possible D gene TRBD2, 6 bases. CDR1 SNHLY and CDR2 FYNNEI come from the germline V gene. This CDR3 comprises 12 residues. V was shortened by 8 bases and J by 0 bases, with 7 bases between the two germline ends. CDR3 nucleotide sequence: TGTGCCAGCGGGACTTACCAAGAGACCCAGTACTTC. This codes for CASGTYQETQYF.

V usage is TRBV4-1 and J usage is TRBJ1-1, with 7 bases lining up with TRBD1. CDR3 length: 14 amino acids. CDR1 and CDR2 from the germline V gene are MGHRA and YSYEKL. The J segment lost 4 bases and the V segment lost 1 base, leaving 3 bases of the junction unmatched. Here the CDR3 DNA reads TGCGCCAGCAGCCAAGTAGGGGGCGGCACTGAAGCTTTCTTT. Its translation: CASSQVGGGTEAFF.

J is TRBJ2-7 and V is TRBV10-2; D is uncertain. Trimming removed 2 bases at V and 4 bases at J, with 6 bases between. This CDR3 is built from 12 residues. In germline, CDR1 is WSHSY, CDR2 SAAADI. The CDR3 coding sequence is TGCGCCAGCAGTGAGGCGGAGTACGAGCAGTACTTC. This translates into CASSEAEYEQYF.

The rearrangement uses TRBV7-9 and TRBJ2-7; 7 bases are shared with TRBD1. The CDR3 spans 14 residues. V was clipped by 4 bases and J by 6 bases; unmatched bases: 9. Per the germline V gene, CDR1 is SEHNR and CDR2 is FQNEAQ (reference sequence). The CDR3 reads CASSSSDRLGEQYF. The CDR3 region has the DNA TGTGCCAGCAGCTCTTCGGACAGGTTGGGCGAGCAGTACTTC. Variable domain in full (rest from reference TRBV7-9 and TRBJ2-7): DTGVSQNPRHKITKRGQNVTFRCDPISEHNRLYWYRQTLGQGPEFLTYFQNEAQLEKSRLLSDRFSAERPKGSFSTLEIQRTEQGDSAMYLCASSSSDRLGEQYFGPGTRLTVT.

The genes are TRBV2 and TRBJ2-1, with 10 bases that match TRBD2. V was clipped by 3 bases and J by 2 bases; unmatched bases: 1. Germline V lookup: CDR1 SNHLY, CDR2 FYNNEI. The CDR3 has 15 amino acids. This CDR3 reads CASSDSGGAYNEQFF. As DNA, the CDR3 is TGTGCCAGCAGTGACAGCGGGGGGGCCTACAATGAGCAGTTCTTC. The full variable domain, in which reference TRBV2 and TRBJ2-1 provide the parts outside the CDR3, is EPEVTQTPSHQVTQMGQEVILRCVPISNHLYFYWYRQILGQKVEFLVSFYNNEISEKSEIFDDQFSVERPDGSNFTLKIRSTKLEDSAMYFCASSDSGGAYNEQFFGPGTRLTVL.